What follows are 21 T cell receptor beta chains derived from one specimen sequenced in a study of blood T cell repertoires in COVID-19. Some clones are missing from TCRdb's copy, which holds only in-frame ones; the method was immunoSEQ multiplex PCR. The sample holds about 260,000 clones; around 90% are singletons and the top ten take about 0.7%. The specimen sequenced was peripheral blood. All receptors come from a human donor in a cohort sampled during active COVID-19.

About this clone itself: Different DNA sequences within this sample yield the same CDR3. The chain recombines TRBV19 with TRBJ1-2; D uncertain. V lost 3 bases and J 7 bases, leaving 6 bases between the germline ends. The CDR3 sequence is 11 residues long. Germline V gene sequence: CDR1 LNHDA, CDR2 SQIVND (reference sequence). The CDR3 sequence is CASSIGSGYTF. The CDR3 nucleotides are TGTGCCAGTAGTATTGGGAGTGGCTACACCTTC. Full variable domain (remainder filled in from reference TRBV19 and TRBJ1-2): DGGITQSPKYLFRKEGQNVTLSCEQNLNHDAMYWYRQDPGQGLRLIYYSQIVNDFQKGDIAEGYSVSREKKESFPLTVTSAQKNPTAFYLCASSIGSGYTFGSGTRLTVV.

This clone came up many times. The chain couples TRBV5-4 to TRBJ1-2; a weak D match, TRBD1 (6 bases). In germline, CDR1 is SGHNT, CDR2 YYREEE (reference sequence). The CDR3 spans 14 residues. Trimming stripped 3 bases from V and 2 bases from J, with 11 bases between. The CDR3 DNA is TGTGCCAGCAGCTGGACCGGGACAAACTATGGCTACACCTTC. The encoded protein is CASSWTGTNYGYTF. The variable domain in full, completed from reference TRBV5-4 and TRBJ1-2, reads ETGVTQSPTHLIKTRGQQVTLRCSSQSGHNTVSWYQQALGQGPQFIFQYYREEENGRGNFPPRFSGLQFPNYSSELNVNALELDDSALYLCASSWTGTNYGYTFGSGTRLTVV.

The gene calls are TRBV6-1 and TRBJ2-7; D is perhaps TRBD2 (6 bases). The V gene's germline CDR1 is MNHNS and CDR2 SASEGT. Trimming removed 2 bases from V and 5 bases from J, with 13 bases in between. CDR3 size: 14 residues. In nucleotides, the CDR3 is TGTGCCAGCAGTGAAAGACGGGAGTACAACGAGCAGTACTTC. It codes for CASSERREYNEQYF.

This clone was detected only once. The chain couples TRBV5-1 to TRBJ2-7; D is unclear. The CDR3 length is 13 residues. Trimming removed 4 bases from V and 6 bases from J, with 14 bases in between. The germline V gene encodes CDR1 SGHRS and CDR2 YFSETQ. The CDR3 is CASSLGWAGEQYF. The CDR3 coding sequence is TGCGCCAGCAGCCTGGGATGGGCCGGCGAGCAGTACTTC.

CDR3 in amino acids: CASSLRTGQNSPLHF. CDR3 coding DNA: TGCGCCAGCAGCCTCCGGACAGGACAAAATTCACCCCTCCACTTT. This rearrangement joins TRBV4-1 to TRBJ1-6; 7 nucleotides line up with TRBD1. There are 15 residues in the CDR3. The germline gives CDR1 MGHRA, CDR2 YSYEKL. With V trimmed by 4 bases and J by 7 bases, 7 bases remained unmatched.

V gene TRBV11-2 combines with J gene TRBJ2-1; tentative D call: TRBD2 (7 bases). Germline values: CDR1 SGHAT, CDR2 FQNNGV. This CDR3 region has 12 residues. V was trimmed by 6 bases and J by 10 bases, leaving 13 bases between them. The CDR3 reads CASRGGAVEQFF. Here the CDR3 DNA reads TGTGCCAGCAGGGGGGGGGCGGTCGAGCAGTTCTTC.

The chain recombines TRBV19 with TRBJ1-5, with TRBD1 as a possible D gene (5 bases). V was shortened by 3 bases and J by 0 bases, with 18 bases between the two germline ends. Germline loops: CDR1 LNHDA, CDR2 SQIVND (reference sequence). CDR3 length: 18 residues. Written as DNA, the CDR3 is TGTGCCAGTAGTATTTCTGGGGACTTATTATATAGCAATCAGCCCCAGCATTTT. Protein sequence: CASSISGDLLYSNQPQHF.

The chain's CDR3 is CASSVGGTTGELFF. CDR3 sequence (DNA): TGTGCCAGCAGCGTAGGCGGGACCACCGGGGAGCTGTTTTTT. This sequence joins TRBV9 and TRBJ2-2; maybe TRBD2 (6 bases). V was clipped by 0 bases and J by 4 bases, with 7 bases between them. The CDR3 runs 14 residues. Germline values: CDR1 SGDLS, CDR2 YYNGEE.

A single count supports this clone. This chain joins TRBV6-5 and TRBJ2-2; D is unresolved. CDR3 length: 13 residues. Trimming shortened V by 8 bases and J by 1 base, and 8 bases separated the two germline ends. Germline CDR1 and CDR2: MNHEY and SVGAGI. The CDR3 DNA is TGTGCCAGCTTAACACAGAACACCGGGGAGCTGTTTTTT. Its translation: CASLTQNTGELFF.

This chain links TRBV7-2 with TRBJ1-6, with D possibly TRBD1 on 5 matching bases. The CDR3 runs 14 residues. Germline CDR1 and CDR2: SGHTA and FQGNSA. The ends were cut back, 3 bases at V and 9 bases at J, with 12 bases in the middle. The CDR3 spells CASSFFSGGSPLHF. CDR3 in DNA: TGTGCCAGCAGCTTCTTCAGCGGGGGTTCACCCCTCCACTTT.

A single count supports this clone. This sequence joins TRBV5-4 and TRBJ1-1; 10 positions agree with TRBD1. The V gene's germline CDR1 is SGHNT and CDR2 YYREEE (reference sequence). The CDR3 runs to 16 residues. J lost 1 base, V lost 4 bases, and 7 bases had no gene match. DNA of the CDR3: TGTGCCAGCAGCCCGGGACAGGGGATCGGGAACACTGAAGCTTTCTTT. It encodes CASSPGQGIGNTEAFF.

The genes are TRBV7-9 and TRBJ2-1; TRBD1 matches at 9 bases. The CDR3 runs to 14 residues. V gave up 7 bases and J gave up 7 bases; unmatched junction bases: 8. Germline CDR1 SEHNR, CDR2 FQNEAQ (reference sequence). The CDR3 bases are TGTGCCAGCAACTCCCCGGGACAGGGTAATGAGCAGTTCTTC. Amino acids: CASNSPGQGNEQFF.

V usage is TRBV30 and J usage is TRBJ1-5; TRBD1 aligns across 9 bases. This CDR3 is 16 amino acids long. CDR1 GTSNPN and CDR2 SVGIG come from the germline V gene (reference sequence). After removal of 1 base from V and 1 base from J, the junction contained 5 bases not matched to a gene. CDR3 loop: CAWSAFGTGSNQPQHF. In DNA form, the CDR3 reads TGTGCCTGGAGTGCATTTGGGACAGGGAGCAATCAGCCCCAGCATTTT.

The CDR3 region is CASSEGGAGDGYTF. CDR3 DNA: TGTGCCAGCAGTGAAGGGGGGGCGGGCGATGGCTACACCTTC. This chain uses TRBV25-1 with TRBJ1-2; possibly TRBD1 for D (6 bases). Germline-derived CDR1 and CDR2 are MGHDK and SYGVNS. V was cut by 2 bases and J by 6 bases, with 13 bases left in between. This CDR3 has 14 amino acids.

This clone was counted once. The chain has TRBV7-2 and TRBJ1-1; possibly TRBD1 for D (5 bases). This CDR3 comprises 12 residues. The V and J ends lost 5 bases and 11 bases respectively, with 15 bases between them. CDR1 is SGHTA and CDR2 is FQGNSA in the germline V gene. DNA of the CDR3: TGTGCCAGCAGCCCTTACCAGGGAAGGGCTTTCTTT. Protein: CASSPYQGRAFF. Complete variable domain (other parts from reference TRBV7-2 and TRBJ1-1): GAGVSQSPSNKVTEKGKDVELRCDPISGHTALYWYRQSLGQGLEFLIYFQGNSAPDKSGLPSDRFSAERTGGSVSTLTIQRTQQEDSAVYLCASSPYQGRAFFGQGTRLTVV.

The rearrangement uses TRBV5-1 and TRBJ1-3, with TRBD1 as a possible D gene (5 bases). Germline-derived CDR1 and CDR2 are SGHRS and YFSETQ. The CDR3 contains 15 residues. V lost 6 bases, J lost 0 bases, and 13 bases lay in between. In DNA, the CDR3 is TGCGCCAGCACTCCAACAGGAATCTCTGGAAACACCATATATTTT. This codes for CASTPTGISGNTIYF. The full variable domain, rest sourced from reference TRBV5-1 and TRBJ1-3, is KAGVTQTPRYLIKTRGQQVTLSCSPISGHRSVSWYQQTPGQGLQFLFEYFSETQRNKGNFPGRFSGRQFSNSRSEMNVSTLELGDSALYLCASTPTGISGNTIYFGEGSWLTVV.

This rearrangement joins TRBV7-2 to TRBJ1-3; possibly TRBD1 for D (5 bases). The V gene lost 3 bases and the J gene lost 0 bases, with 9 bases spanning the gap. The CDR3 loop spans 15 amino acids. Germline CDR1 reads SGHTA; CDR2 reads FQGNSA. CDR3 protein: CASSFQGASGNTIYF. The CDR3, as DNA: TGTGCCAGCAGCTTTCAGGGCGCCTCTGGAAACACCATATATTTT.

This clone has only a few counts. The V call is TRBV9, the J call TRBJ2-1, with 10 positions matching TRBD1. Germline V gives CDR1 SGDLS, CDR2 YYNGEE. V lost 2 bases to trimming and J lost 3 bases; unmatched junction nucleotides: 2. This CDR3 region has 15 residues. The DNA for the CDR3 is TGTGCCAGCAGCGTGGGGACAGGGGACTACAATGAGCAGTTCTTC. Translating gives CASSVGTGDYNEQFF.

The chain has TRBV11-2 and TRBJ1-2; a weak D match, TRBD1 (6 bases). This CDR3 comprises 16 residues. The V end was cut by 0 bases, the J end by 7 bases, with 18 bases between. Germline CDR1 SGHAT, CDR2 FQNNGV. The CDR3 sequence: CASSLDFSGAYSGYTF. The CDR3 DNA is TGTGCCAGCAGCTTAGATTTTTCAGGGGCTTATTCTGGCTACACCTTC.

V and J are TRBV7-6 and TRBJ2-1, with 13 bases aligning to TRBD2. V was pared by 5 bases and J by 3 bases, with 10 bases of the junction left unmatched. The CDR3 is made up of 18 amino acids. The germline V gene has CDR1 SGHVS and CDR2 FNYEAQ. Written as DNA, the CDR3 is TGTGCCAGCAGCATCCGACTAGCGGGAGGCGTTAGCTACAATGAGCAGTTCTTC. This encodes CASSIRLAGGVSYNEQFF.

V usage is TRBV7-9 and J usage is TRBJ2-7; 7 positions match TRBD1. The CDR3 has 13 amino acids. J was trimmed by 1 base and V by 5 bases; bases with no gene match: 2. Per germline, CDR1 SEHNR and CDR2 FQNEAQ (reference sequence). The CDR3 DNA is TGTGCCAGCAGCCGGGACAGATCCTACGAGCAGTACTTC. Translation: CASSRDRSYEQYF.